The clone carrying this T cell receptor (beta chain) was recorded a few times. 5'RACE primed from the constant segment yielded TCR alpha and TCR beta cDNA libraries bearing sample barcodes and UMIs. TCRdb processed the 5' RACE reads anew with MiXCR; each CDR3 protein has one entry. The sample lists hundreds of thousands of distinct CDR3 sequences; 15% to 20% were seen once. The sample comes from a study of T-cell memory formation after mild COVID-19. Deletions cut 1 base from V and 0 bases from J, with 14 bases between. CDR1 SGHTA and CDR2 FQGTGA come from the germline V gene. There are 17 residues in the CDR3.

The receptor comes from an adult woman who had mild COVID-19 (a few samples of this study predate the infection). Cell type and time point are not known. The chain employs TRBV7-3 and TRBJ2-3; D is tentatively TRBD1 or TRBD2 (5 bases each). The sample taken for sequencing was PBMCs or a T cell subset sorted from them (not recorded which). The CDR3 loop is CASSLRRVGPSTDTQYF. CDR3 coding DNA: TGTGCCAGCAGCTTAAGGCGGGTGGGGCCCAGCACAGATACGCAGTATTTT.